The 19 T cell receptor beta chains below all came from one sample that was sequenced in a study of T cells in Graves' hyperthyroidism and ophthalmopathy. Authors of the study amplified TCR beta CDR3 regions from RNA transcripts. Carried out on the TCR CDR3, a first-round RT-PCR used the HTBI primer set. Via MiXCR, TCRdb re-called the multiplex PCR reads, giving one row per CDR3 protein. The repertoire has around 340,000 distinct CDR3 sequences, more than 11% of them found once; the top ten carry approximately 23%. The sample taken for sequencing was blood. The receptors were sampled from a woman in her twenties or thirties with Graves' hyperthyroidism.

This clonotype was seen only a few times. The chain has TRBV2 and TRBJ1-2; D perhaps matches TRBD1 (5 bases). The V gene lost 7 bases and the J gene lost 6 bases, with 18 bases spanning the gap. Germline CDR1 and CDR2: SNHLY and FYNNEI. The CDR3 is 14 residues long. The CDR3 is CASITGRGRNGYTF. The CDR3 bases are TGTGCCAGCATAACAGGTCGGGGAAGGAATGGCTACACCTTC.

This clonotype was seen repeatedly, ten times or more. The rearrangement uses TRBV11-1 and TRBJ2-1, with 10 bases fitting TRBD2. This CDR3 is built from 17 residues. The junction had 7 bases not matched to a gene; V was cut back by 1 base and J by 4 bases. Germline CDR1 SGHAT, CDR2 FQDESV (reference sequence). The CDR3 loop reads CASSLDWTSGGYNEQFF. The CDR3 coding sequence is TGTGCCAGCAGCTTAGATTGGACTAGCGGAGGATACAATGAGCAGTTCTTC.

The table lists this clonotype with many counts. The gene calls are TRBV2 and TRBJ2-5; D is uncertain. Germline V gene lookup returns CDR1 SNHLY and CDR2 FYNNEI. The CDR3 extends over 11 amino acids. Trimming took 6 bases from V and 2 from J, leaving 4 bases between them. CDR3: CASREQETQYF. CDR3 DNA: TGTGCCAGCAGAGAACAAGAGACCCAGTACTTC.

There are a few counts of this clonotype. The chain carries TRBV20-1 and TRBJ1-1; TRBD1 agrees at 10 bases. Per the germline V gene, CDR1 is DFQATT and CDR2 is SNEGSKA (reference sequence). The CDR3 runs to 17 residues. The V gene end was trimmed by 3 bases and the J gene end by 2 bases; junction bases not matched to a gene: 12. DNA of the CDR3: TGCAGTGCTAGGAGAAGGACAGGGGGTGGGGCAAACACTGAAGCTTTCTTT. Amino acid sequence: CSARRRTGGGANTEAFF.

This rearrangement joins TRBV2 to TRBJ1-1; D gene ambiguous. The V end was cut by 8 bases, the J end by 1 base, with 11 bases between. Germline V CDR1 and CDR2: SNHLY, FYNNEI. The CDR3 is 13 amino acids. The CDR3 DNA reads as TGTGCCAGCCTACATGACCGGAACACTGAAGCTTTCTTT. Protein: CASLHDRNTEAFF.

The gene calls are TRBV5-8 and TRBJ1-2; D perhaps matches TRBD1 (5 bases). The germline V and J ends were trimmed by 5 bases and 4 bases, with 15 bases remaining between them. The germline gives CDR1 SGHTS, CDR2 YDEGEE. The CDR3 totals 14 residues. Written as DNA, the CDR3 is TGTGCCAGCAGTCCCGACAGTCTGTTCTATGGCTACACCTTC. It translates to CASSPDSLFYGYTF.

This clonotype was detected a few times. V usage is TRBV7-9 and J usage is TRBJ1-2, with TRBD1 matching over 7 bases. Trimming took 5 bases from V and 6 from J; bases not matched to a gene: 15. Germline CDR1 reads SEHNR; CDR2 reads FQNEAQ (reference sequence). This CDR3 comprises 16 residues. This CDR3 is CASSPNPGGTSNGYTF. CDR3 nucleotides: TGTGCCAGCAGCCCGAATCCAGGGGGGACCTCTAATGGCTACACCTTC.

This clonotype was detected a few times. J is TRBJ2-7 and V is TRBV7-8; TRBD1 matches at 8 bases. Germline CDR1 reads SGHVS; CDR2 reads FQNEAQ. The V and J ends lost 1 base and 4 bases, in that order; junction bases with no gene match: 9. The CDR3 runs 16 residues. CDR3 region: CASSLDFPQGEYEQYF. CDR3 in DNA: TGTGCCAGCAGCTTAGATTTTCCACAGGGGGAATACGAGCAGTACTTC. Filled out from reference TRBV7-8 and TRBJ2-7, the complete variable domain reads GAGVSQSPRYKVAKRGQDVALRCDPISGHVSLFWYQQALGQGPEFLTYFQNEAQLDKSGLPSDRFFAERPEGSVSTLKIQRTQQEDSAVYLCASSLDFPQGEYEQYFGPGTRLTVT.

This clonotype came up many times. The CDR3 DNA reads TGTGCCAGCAGCCTAACCAGGGCCGATGAGCAGTTCTTC. It is translated as CASSLTRADEQFF. The chain is built from TRBV7-2 and TRBJ2-1; maybe TRBD1 (5 bases). Germline V gene sequence: CDR1 SGHTA, CDR2 FQGNSA. This CDR3 has 13 amino acids. The V gene lost 5 bases and the J gene lost 8 bases, with 13 bases spanning the gap.

This clonotype occurred a few times. This sequence joins TRBV4-2 and TRBJ2-1; 15 bases line up with TRBD2. Germline lookup yields CDR1 LGHNA and CDR2 YNFKEQ. V trimming: 0 bases; J trimming: 7 bases; junction bases outside the gene matches: 10. This CDR3 has 19 residues. The CDR3, as DNA: TGTGCCAGCAGCCAAGACCCGGGACTAGCGGGAGGTTTGGGGAATGAGCAGTTCTTC. It yields the protein CASSQDPGLAGGLGNEQFF.

This clonotype was recorded many times. The chain has TRBV29-1 and TRBJ2-3; D is unresolved. Germline CDR1 and CDR2: SQVTM and ANQGSEA. The V and J ends lost 0 bases and 0 bases respectively, with 13 bases between them. The CDR3 totals 16 residues. The CDR3 loop reads CSVEDLGRPSTDTQYF. The CDR3 region has the DNA TGCAGCGTTGAAGATCTGGGCAGGCCTAGCACAGATACGCAGTATTTT.

This clonotype was seen repeatedly, ten times or more. The chain combines TRBV27 with TRBJ2-7, with D possibly matching TRBD2 (6 bases). The CDR3 is 13 amino acids. The germline CDR1 and CDR2 sequences are MNHEY and SMNVEV (reference sequence). Deletions cut 5 bases from V and 6 bases from J, with 14 bases between. CDR3: CASSLTSLSEQYF. The CDR3 region has the DNA TGTGCCAGCAGTCTGACTAGTTTAAGCGAGCAGTACTTC.

This clonotype appeared many times. The genes are TRBV6-1 and TRBJ2-2, with 11 bases identical to TRBD1. V lost 8 bases, J lost 7 bases, and 3 bases stayed unmatched. Per germline, CDR1 MNHNS and CDR2 SASEGT. The CDR3 is 13 residues long. CDR3 sequence: CASRGTGGGELFF. CDR3 in DNA: TGTGCCAGCCGCGGGACAGGGGGCGGGGAGCTGTTTTTT.

Ten or more counts support this clonotype. The chain recombines TRBV27 with TRBJ2-1; tentative D call: TRBD2 (5 bases). CDR1 is MNHEY and CDR2 is SMNVEV in the germline V gene (reference sequence). V was trimmed by 3 bases and J by 4 bases, leaving 7 bases between them. The CDR3 loop spans 13 amino acids. CDR3 nucleotides: TGTGCCAGCAGTTTCGGGATTTACAATGAGCAGTTCTTC. As protein: CASSFGIYNEQFF.

A note on this clonotype: This clone may be a read error of a much larger clone one base away. The chain carries TRBV13 and TRBJ2-7; no firm D call. The CDR3 consists of 13 residues. Germline V gives CDR1 PRHDT, CDR2 FYEKMQ (reference sequence). V lost 2 bases and J 5 bases, leaving 10 bases between the germline ends. The DNA for the CDR3 is TGTGCCAGCAGCTTAAGCGTCGAGGACGAGCAGTACTTC. This encodes CASSLSVEDEQYF.

J is TRBJ2-7 and V is TRBV7-8; D gene unclear. The CDR3 runs 13 residues. The V end was cut by 1 base, the J end by 4 bases, with 8 bases between. The V gene's germline CDR1 is SGHVS and CDR2 FQNEAQ. The CDR3 DNA is TGTGCCAGCAGCTTAGACAGCGTGTACGAGCAGTACTTC. This codes for CASSLDSVYEQYF.

The sample holds many counts of this clonotype. The CDR3: CASSYSTGRQYNEQFF. The DNA for the CDR3 is TGTGCCAGCAGTTACTCTACGGGTCGGCAGTACAATGAGCAGTTCTTC. The J gene is TRBJ2-1, the V gene TRBV6-5, with no clear D. The V gene lost 0 bases and the J gene lost 4 bases, with 13 bases spanning the gap. Germline V gene data show CDR1 as MNHEY and CDR2 as SVGAGI. The CDR3 extends over 16 amino acids.

There are many counts of this clonotype. This chain links TRBV3-1 with TRBJ2-5, with D possibly matching TRBD2 (6 bases). The germline gives CDR1 LGHDT, CDR2 YNNKEL (reference sequence). The CDR3 consists of 17 residues. V lost 1 base and J lost 5, with 20 bases in between. CDR3 in amino acids: CASSQVGLGGLEETQYF. The CDR3 DNA sequence: TGTGCCAGCAGCCAAGTCGGGCTGGGGGGTTTAGAGGAGACCCAGTACTTC.

The chain joins TRBV7-9 to TRBJ1-1, with D perhaps matching TRBD1 (5 bases). This CDR3 spans 15 amino acids. The germline V gene has CDR1 SEHNR and CDR2 FQNEAQ (reference sequence). Trimming took off 5 bases at V and 1 base at J, with 14 bases between the two ends. The CDR3: CASSDRIGGNTEAFF. The DNA for the CDR3 is TGTGCCAGCAGCGACAGAATAGGAGGGAACACTGAAGCTTTCTTT.